Below, 13 T cell receptor beta chains from the same sample are listed, as sequenced in a study of memory CD4+ T cells and cytomegalovirus serostatus. Single viable CD3+CD4+CD8-CD45RO+ cells were sorted as the memory CD4+ T cells. TCRdb keeps only in-frame clones here, not all; method: immunoSEQ multiplex PCR. The sample carries about 57,000 clones, 70% to 85% recorded once. The specimen sequenced was memory CD4+ T cells from blood. All receptors come from an adult in good health and CMV-seronegative.

This clone was counted between two and nine times. The rearrangement links TRBV10-3 to TRBJ1-4; 7 positions agree with TRBD1. Per the germline V gene, CDR1 is ENHRY and CDR2 is SYGVKD. The V gene end was trimmed by 2 bases and the J gene end by 7 bases; junction bases not matched to a gene: 7. This CDR3 is 15 amino acids long. DNA of the CDR3: TGTGCCATCAGTGAGAGGGGACAGATTGGTGAAAAACTGTTTTTT. Translation: CAISERGQIGEKLFF.

V gene TRBV5-1 combines with J gene TRBJ1-1, with D unresolved. This CDR3 has 14 residues. Germline loops: CDR1 SGHRS, CDR2 YFSETQ. The V end was cut by 2 bases, the J end by 3 bases, with 11 bases between. CDR3 protein: CASSFRGIDTEAFF. The CDR3 DNA follows: TGCGCCAGCAGCTTCAGAGGGATAGACACTGAAGCTTTCTTT.

This rearrangement joins TRBV5-1 to TRBJ1-4; TRBD1 agrees at 8 bases. CDR1 and CDR2 (germline): SGHRS, YFSETQ. The ends lost 3 bases at V and 4 bases at J; junction bases unmatched: 8. The CDR3 runs 16 residues. CDR3 DNA sequence: TGCGCCAGCAGCTCGACGGGACAGGCCCTTAATGAAAAACTGTTTTTT. Residues: CASSSTGQALNEKLFF.

V usage is TRBV2 and J usage is TRBJ1-4; tentatively, D is TRBD1 (5 bases). Germline CDR1 SNHLY, CDR2 FYNNEI. The V and J ends lost 6 bases and 8 bases respectively, with 19 bases between them. This CDR3 contains 15 residues. The chain's CDR3 is CASSPRAGRGEKLFF. The DNA of the CDR3 is TGTGCCAGCAGCCCGAGGGCAGGGCGGGGGGAAAAACTGTTTTTT.

The rearrangement joins TRBV2 to TRBJ1-5; unclear D gene. The CDR3 is made up of 13 amino acids. The V end was cut by 4 bases, the J end by 4 bases, with 8 bases between. Germline CDR1 and CDR2: SNHLY and FYNNEI. CDR3 nucleotides: TGTGCCAGCAGTGTATATCAAAATCAGCCCCAGCATTTT. It codes for CASSVYQNQPQHF. Looking up the rest from reference TRBV2 and TRBJ1-5 gives the full variable domain: EPEVTQTPSHQVTQMGQEVILRCVPISNHLYFYWYRQILGQKVEFLVSFYNNEISEKSEIFDDQFSVERPDGSNFTLKIRSTKLEDSAMYFCASSVYQNQPQHFGDGTRLSIL.

The rearrangement uses TRBV4-1 and TRBJ1-5; tentative D call: TRBD1 (6 bases). V was cut by 4 bases and J by 6 bases, with 13 bases left in between. Per germline, CDR1 MGHRA and CDR2 YSYEKL. The CDR3 consists of 14 residues. The CDR3 spells CASSPRGAGQPQHF. The CDR3 DNA is TGCGCCAGCAGCCCACGGGGGGCAGGTCAGCCCCAGCATTTT.

This clone appeared a single time. The chain recombines TRBV2 with TRBJ2-5, with no clear D. This CDR3 spans 11 amino acids. V was cut by 6 bases and J by 8 bases, with 10 bases left in between. Per germline, CDR1 SNHLY and CDR2 FYNNEI. CDR3 coding DNA: TGTGCCAGCAGAGGGAAGATAACCCAGTACTTC. Translation gives CASRGKITQYF.

The CDR3 nucleotides read TGTGCCAGCAGTTTATTATCCGGGCCTGCAACTAATGAAAAACTGTTTTTT. Its protein product is CASSLLSGPATNEKLFF. J is TRBJ1-4 and V is TRBV28, with D unresolved. CDR1 is MDHEN and CDR2 is SYDVKM in the germline V gene. This CDR3 is built from 17 residues. The V gene lost 1 base and the J gene lost 0 bases, with 12 bases spanning the gap.

The chain combines TRBV11-2 with TRBJ2-3; 11 bases are shared with TRBD2. Looked up from germline, CDR1 is SGHAT and CDR2 is FQNNGV. CDR3 size: 19 residues. The ends lost 1 base at V and 9 bases at J; junction bases unmatched: 18. The CDR3 DNA follows: TGTGCCAGCAGCTTAGCCCGAATCTCCCTAGCGGGAGGTGCGGCGACGCAGTATTTT. This translates into CASSLARISLAGGAATQYF.

This clone turned up a few times. The chain carries TRBV29-1 and TRBJ1-5; no clear D. V lost 4 bases and J lost 0, with 4 bases in between. The CDR3 consists of 12 residues. CDR1 SQVTM and CDR2 ANQGSEA come from the germline V gene. The CDR3 sequence: CSVAASNQPQHF. The CDR3 bases are TGCAGCGTTGCGGCTAGCAATCAGCCCCAGCATTTT.

V usage is TRBV28 and J usage is TRBJ1-4; TRBD1 aligns across 10 bases. CDR1 is MDHEN and CDR2 is SYDVKM in the germline V gene. The CDR3 totals 15 residues. Germline trimming cut 6 bases from V and 8 bases from J; bases unmatched to any gene: 9. The CDR3 sequence: CASSSPGQGNEKLFF. Here the CDR3 DNA reads TGTGCCAGCAGCTCTCCGGGACAGGGGAACGAAAAACTGTTTTTT.

The table lists this clone with a few counts. The CDR3 bases are TGTGCCAGCAGCTCTTCTAGAGGCGAGCAGTACTTC. Translation: CASSSSRGEQYF. V is TRBV7-8 and J is TRBJ2-7; D remains ambiguous. The germline CDR1 and CDR2 sequences are SGHVS and FQNEAQ. The CDR3 runs to 12 residues. The V end lost 4 bases, the J end lost 6 bases, and 10 bases lay between the germline ends.

The J gene is TRBJ2-3, the V gene TRBV27; D may be TRBD2 (5 bases). The CDR3 loop spans 15 amino acids. The germline V gene encodes CDR1 MNHEY and CDR2 SMNVEV (reference sequence). V shed 7 bases and J shed 2 bases, with 16 bases lying between them. CDR3 protein: CASTPRRRPTDTQYF. The DNA for the CDR3 is TGTGCCAGCACCCCTCGGAGGCGGCCCACAGATACGCAGTATTTT.